What follows describes a single T cell receptor (beta chain). Its antigen is undetermined. The entry originates in a study of T cells in Graves' hyperthyroidism and ophthalmopathy. The study, taken as a whole, reports: Peripheral blood also featured most of the thyroid clonotypes expanded above 0.001.

There are 13 residues in the CDR3. Germline CDR1 and CDR2: GTSNPN and SVGIG (reference sequence). RNA transcripts gave rise to amplified TCR beta CDR3 regions. First-round RT-PCR targeting the TCR CDR3 was performed with the HTBI primer set. TCRdb used MiXCR to reprocess the multiplex PCR reads, holding one entry per CDR3 protein. The sample records about 560,000 distinct CDR3 sequences, over 15% being singletons. The receptor was derived from a woman between 18 and 30 years old with Graves' hyperthyroidism. The sample comprised blood. This chain links TRBV30 with TRBJ2-2; perhaps TRBD1 as D (5 bases). CDR3 amino acids: CAVAGWNTGELFF. Written as DNA, the CDR3 is TGTGCTGTGGCAGGGTGGAACACCGGGGAGCTGTTTTTT.